These 32 T cell receptor beta chains share one sample of origin, sequenced in a study of long-term antiretroviral therapy in people with HIV. The assay used was immunoSEQ (version v3.0), run at survey level. This table comes from immunoSEQ multiplex PCR, and its TCRdb copy is limited to in-frame clones, with some not included. The sample has tens of thousands of clones, 75% to 90% seen once. Sequencing was performed on unsorted PBMCs, taken about 5 years before starting antiretroviral therapy. The receptors stem from a man in his forties or fifties with HIV.

V gene TRBV19 combines with J gene TRBJ2-7, with D perhaps given as TRBD1 or TRBD2 (6 bases each). Germline V gives CDR1 LNHDA, CDR2 SQIVND (reference sequence). CDR3 length: 15 amino acids. V was cut by 4 bases and J by 4 bases, with 17 bases left in between. The chain's CDR3 is CASSTGTGTYYEQYF. DNA of the CDR3: TGTGCCAGTAGTACCGGGACTGGGACATATTACGAGCAGTACTTC.

This clone was observed a few times. The gene calls are TRBV18 and TRBJ2-7, with a tentative D call TRBD2 (6 bases). This CDR3 has 17 amino acids. Germline V CDR1 and CDR2: KGHSH, LQKENI. V was cut by 3 bases and J by 3 bases, with 21 bases left in between. DNA of the CDR3: TGTGCCAGCTCACCTACCCAAAAAATGCTAGCGAGCTACGAGCAGTACTTC. As protein: CASSPTQKMLASYEQYF.

This chain links TRBV18 with TRBJ1-2; 7 nucleotides align to TRBD1. The CDR3 covers 17 residues. After removal of 6 bases from V and 5 bases from J, the junction contained 18 bases not matched to a gene. The germline V gene encodes CDR1 KGHSH and CDR2 LQKENI. In DNA, the CDR3 is TGTGCCAGCTCCGACCAACAGGGGCGGAGTGGTCTGTATGGCTACACCTTC. Residues: CASSDQQGRSGLYGYTF.

V is TRBV5-1 and J is TRBJ2-7, with D possibly being TRBD1 (5 bases). V shed 0 bases and J shed 2 bases, with 9 bases lying between them. CDR1 and CDR2 from the germline V gene are SGHRS and YFSETQ. The CDR3 consists of 14 residues. The CDR3 reads CASSLDRFAYEQYF. The DNA for the CDR3 is TGCGCCAGCAGCTTGGACAGGTTTGCCTACGAGCAGTACTTC. Full variable domain (missing parts from reference TRBV5-1 and TRBJ2-7): KAGVTQTPRYLIKTRGQQVTLSCSPISGHRSVSWYQQTPGQGLQFLFEYFSETQRNKGNFPGRFSGRQFSNSRSEMNVSTLELGDSALYLCASSLDRFAYEQYFGPGTRLTVT.

V is TRBV7-6 and J is TRBJ1-1; 7 nucleotides match TRBD1. V lost 1 base and J lost 4; bases outside the gene matches: 9. The CDR3 runs to 16 residues. CDR1 is SGHVS and CDR2 is FNYEAQ in the germline V gene. CDR3 sequence reads: CASSLVQGGLGTEAFF. The CDR3 nucleotides read TGTGCCAGCAGCTTAGTCCAGGGGGGCCTCGGCACTGAAGCTTTCTTT.

The V gene is TRBV18, the J gene TRBJ2-7; unclear D gene. The germline gives CDR1 KGHSH, CDR2 LQKENI. This CDR3 is 14 amino acids long. V dropped 0 bases and J dropped 2 bases, with 8 bases sitting between them. CDR3 DNA: TGTGCCAGCTCACCACCGCCTGGGACCTACGAGCAGTACTTC. This sequence encodes CASSPPPGTYEQYF.

The chain employs TRBV5-6 and TRBJ2-1; 9 bases are shared with TRBD2. The germline CDR1 and CDR2 sequences are SGHDT and YYEEEE. The CDR3 is 15 residues long. Trimming took 2 bases from V and 9 from J; bases not matched to a gene: 9. The CDR3 region has the DNA TGTGCCAGCAGCTTATTAGCGGGGGCTCGCCCTGAGCAGTTCTTC. Translation: CASSLLAGARPEQFF.

V and J are TRBV18 and TRBJ1-1; 7 bases match TRBD1. The CDR3 covers 14 residues. The V gene end was trimmed by 1 base and the J gene end by 5 bases; junction bases not matched to a gene: 4. Germline V lookup: CDR1 KGHSH, CDR2 LQKENI. The CDR3 reads CASSPQQGWTEAFF. The CDR3 DNA reads TGTGCCAGCTCACCACAACAGGGGTGGACTGAAGCTTTCTTT. Full variable domain (remainder filled in from reference TRBV18 and TRBJ1-1): NAGVMQNPRHLVRRRGQEARLRCSPMKGHSHVYWYRQLPEEGLKFMVYLQKENIIDESGMPKERFSAEFPKEGPSILRIQQVVRGDSAAYFCASSPQQGWTEAFFGQGTRLTVV.

The gene calls are TRBV27 and TRBJ1-1, with TRBD1 as a possible D gene (5 bases). Germline CDR1 reads MNHEY; CDR2 reads SMNVEV (reference sequence). Trimming took off 4 bases at V and 5 bases at J, with 17 bases between the two ends. The CDR3 extends over 15 amino acids. The DNA of the CDR3 is TGTGCCAGCAGTTGGGACTCCCGGAGAGTGACTGAAGCTTTCTTT. It specifies CASSWDSRRVTEAFF.

The rearrangement uses TRBV7-2 and TRBJ1-5; D not certain. Germline V gives CDR1 SGHTA, CDR2 FQGNSA. Trimming cost V 5 bases and J 7 bases, with 18 bases left between them. The CDR3 runs to 15 residues. The CDR3 DNA reads as TGTGCCAGCAGCGCCCCAAATTTACCCCCCCAGCCCCAGCATTTT. Its protein product is CASSAPNLPPQPQHF.

The rearrangement uses TRBV14 and TRBJ2-5; 11 bases line up with TRBD1. The junction had 6 bases not matched to a gene; V was cut back by 0 bases and J by 3 bases. CDR1 and CDR2 (germline): SGHDN, FVKESK. This CDR3 has 17 amino acids. The CDR3 nucleotides read TGTGCCAGCAGCCAAGATCTAGGGGGACAGGGGGAAGAGACCCAGTACTTC. Translation gives CASSQDLGGQGEETQYF. The full variable domain, in which reference TRBV14 and TRBJ2-5 provide the parts outside the CDR3, is EAGVTQFPSHSVIEKGQTVTLRCDPISGHDNLYWYRRVMGKEIKFLLHFVKESKQDESGMPNNRFLAERTGGTYSTLKVQPAELEDSGVYFCASSQDLGGQGEETQYFGPGTRLLVL.

This clone appeared a few times. The chain links TRBV2 to TRBJ2-3; D is undetermined. The germline V gene encodes CDR1 SNHLY and CDR2 FYNNEI. The CDR3 contains 14 residues. The V gene lost 1 base and the J gene lost 0 bases, with 5 bases spanning the gap. The CDR3 region has the DNA TGTGCCAGCAGTGAAGTTTGGAGCACAGATACGCAGTATTTT. Its protein is CASSEVWSTDTQYF.

The rearrangement uses TRBV5-6 and TRBJ2-1; D not resolved. With 0 bases removed from V and 10 bases from J, the gap between germline ends came to 8 bases. From germline, CDR1 is SGHDT and CDR2 YYEEEE. The CDR3 has 12 amino acids. CDR3 sequence: CASSLAALEQFF. Written as DNA, the CDR3 is TGTGCCAGCAGCTTGGCCGCCCTCGAGCAGTTCTTC.

The chain combines TRBV5-1 with TRBJ1-2; a weak D match, TRBD1 (6 bases). CDR3 length: 15 residues. Germline CDR1 reads SGHRS; CDR2 reads YFSETQ. V was cut by 2 bases and J by 1 base, with 12 bases left in between. The CDR3 is CASSFGRGVNYGYTF. The CDR3 nucleotides read TGCGCCAGCAGCTTTGGAAGGGGGGTTAACTATGGCTACACCTTC.

The table lists this clone with a count of one. This chain connects TRBV5-5 to TRBJ1-2, with D unresolved. The length of the CDR3 is 15 residues. Germline CDR1 reads SGHKS; CDR2 reads YYEKEE (reference sequence). Between the trimmed V and J ends, which lost 1 base and 4 bases, there was a span of 14 bases. The CDR3 region is CASSLSPEGLYGYTF. In DNA form, the CDR3 reads TGTGCCAGCAGCTTGTCCCCTGAAGGACTCTATGGCTACACCTTC. Based on the CDR3 plus reference TRBV5-5 and TRBJ1-2, the full variable domain is DAGVTQSPTHLIKTRGQQVTLRCSPISGHKSVSWYQQVLGQGPQFIFQYYEKEERGRGNFPDRFSARQFPNYSSELNVNALLLGDSALYLCASSLSPEGLYGYTFGSGTRLTVV.

This clone was counted once. The chain uses TRBV11-2 and TRBJ2-1, with a weak D call TRBD1 (6 bases). The germline V gene has CDR1 SGHAT and CDR2 FQNNGV. This CDR3 comprises 13 residues. The V end was cut by 5 bases, the J end by 3 bases, with 8 bases between. CDR3 DNA sequence: TGTGCCAGCAGCCAGGGGAACTACAATGAGCAGTTCTTC. Protein: CASSQGNYNEQFF. Filled out from reference TRBV11-2 and TRBJ2-1, the complete variable domain reads EAGVAQSPRYKIIEKRQSVAFWCNPISGHATLYWYQQILGQGPKLLIQFQNNGVVDDSQLPKDRFSAERLKGVDSTLKIQPAKLEDSAVYLCASSQGNYNEQFFGPGTRLTVL.

The DNA of the CDR3 is TGCGCCAGCAGCTCACAGGGACAGAACACCGGGGAGCTGTTTTTT. It is translated as CASSSQGQNTGELFF. The chain combines TRBV5-1 with TRBJ2-2; the D gene is possibly TRBD1 (6 bases). This CDR3 is 15 amino acids long. From germline, CDR1 is SGHRS and CDR2 YFSETQ. With 3 bases removed from V and 1 base from J, the gap between germline ends came to 10 bases. Variable domain in full (rest from reference TRBV5-1 and TRBJ2-2): KAGVTQTPRYLIKTRGQQVTLSCSPISGHRSVSWYQQTPGQGLQFLFEYFSETQRNKGNFPGRFSGRQFSNSRSEMNVSTLELGDSALYLCASSSQGQNTGELFFGEGSRLTVL.

V gene TRBV6-6 combines with J gene TRBJ1-2; D call uncertain. In germline, CDR1 is MNHNY, CDR2 SVGAGI (reference sequence). Trimming took 4 bases from V and 7 from J, leaving 10 bases between them. The CDR3 is made up of 12 amino acids. The CDR3 sequence: CASSSPTGGYTF. The CDR3 DNA follows: TGTGCCAGCAGTTCTCCGACTGGTGGCTACACCTTC.

This chain uses TRBV7-9 with TRBJ2-3; unclear D gene. CDR1 is SEHNR and CDR2 is FQNEAQ in the germline V gene (reference sequence). Trimming took 5 bases from V and 5 from J, leaving 11 bases between them. The CDR3 is 13 amino acids. The CDR3 region is CASSLPYEDTQYF. Written as DNA, the CDR3 is TGTGCCAGCAGCCTCCCGTACGAAGATACGCAGTATTTT.

This clone came up a few times. The genes are TRBV7-9 and TRBJ2-7; D ambiguous. V was shortened by 4 bases and J by 3 bases, with 13 bases between the two germline ends. Per the germline V gene, CDR1 is SEHNR and CDR2 is FQNEAQ (reference sequence). The CDR3 length is 14 residues. The CDR3 DNA sequence: TGTGCCAGCAGCTCCCGGACGGAATACTACGAGCAGTACTTC. Protein sequence: CASSSRTEYYEQYF.

The chain is built from TRBV5-1 and TRBJ1-6, with D possibly being TRBD1 (5 bases). With 0 bases removed from V and 0 bases from J, the gap between germline ends came to 10 bases. CDR1 SGHRS and CDR2 YFSETQ come from the germline V gene. CDR3 length: 17 amino acids. The chain's CDR3 is CASSLAGGSSYNSPLHF. CDR3 sequence (DNA): TGCGCCAGCAGCTTGGCCGGGGGGAGCTCCTATAATTCACCCCTCCACTTT.

This clone was detected once. The CDR3 here is CSVLDRGSYNEQFF. Here the CDR3 DNA reads TGCAGCGTTCTGGACAGAGGCTCCTACAATGAGCAGTTCTTC. The rearrangement links TRBV29-1 to TRBJ2-1; tentative D call: TRBD1 (6 bases). The ends were cut back, 5 bases at V and 0 bases at J, with 11 bases in the middle. The CDR3 runs to 14 residues. CDR1 is SQVTM and CDR2 is ANQGSEA in the germline V gene.

The chain carries TRBV18 and TRBJ2-5, with 11 bases that match TRBD2. Trimming removed 6 bases from V and 2 bases from J; junction bases left unmatched: 8. The CDR3 spans 16 residues. Germline V CDR1 and CDR2: KGHSH, LQKENI. The CDR3 sequence: CASSGLAGGLQETQYF. In DNA, the CDR3 is TGTGCCAGCTCCGGGCTAGCGGGGGGCCTTCAAGAGACCCAGTACTTC.

V and J are TRBV6-5 and TRBJ1-2; 7 nucleotides agree with TRBD1. This CDR3 spans 15 amino acids. The germline CDR1 and CDR2 sequences are MNHEY and SVGAGI. With V trimmed by 5 bases and J by 7 bases, 13 bases remained unmatched. The CDR3 loop is CASSPVMRGRGGYTF. The DNA for the CDR3 is TGTGCCAGCAGTCCCGTTATGAGGGGGCGCGGTGGCTACACCTTC.

The chain employs TRBV5-8 and TRBJ1-4; no reliable D call. Germline V gives CDR1 SGHTS, CDR2 YDEGEE. The length of the CDR3 is 15 residues. V lost 5 bases to trimming and J lost 4 bases, with 15 bases between them. The CDR3: CASSFGSSLNEKLFF. CDR3 nucleotide sequence: TGTGCCAGCAGTTTCGGGAGTAGCCTTAATGAAAAACTGTTTTTT.

This sequence joins TRBV18 and TRBJ1-1; TRBD1 matches 7 bases. The CDR3 runs 16 residues. Germline-derived CDR1 and CDR2 are KGHSH and LQKENI. Trimming took 4 bases from V and 6 from J; bases not matched to a gene: 14. The CDR3 protein is CASSLRQGEGFAEAFF. The CDR3 DNA sequence: TGTGCCAGCTCACTCCGACAGGGAGAAGGCTTCGCTGAAGCTTTCTTT.

CDR3 in amino acids: CASSSRDSSYEQYF. The CDR3 DNA follows: TGTGCCAGCAGCTCCAGGGACAGCTCCTACGAGCAGTACTTC. This chain connects TRBV5-4 to TRBJ2-7, with 7 bases fitting TRBD1. Germline lookup yields CDR1 SGHNT and CDR2 YYREEE (reference sequence). V was clipped by 3 bases and J by 0 bases; unmatched bases: 3. CDR3 length equals 14 residues.

The CDR3 protein is CASSAPGAHYEQYF. CDR3 bases: TGTGCCAGCAGCGCCCCGGGAGCCCACTACGAGCAGTACTTC. The V call is TRBV9, the J call TRBJ2-7; maybe TRBD2 (6 bases). V gave up 3 bases and J gave up 3 bases, with 13 bases separating them. CDR1 and CDR2 from the germline V gene are SGDLS and YYNGEE. The CDR3 has 14 residues. Based on the CDR3 plus reference TRBV9 and TRBJ2-7, the full variable domain is DSGVTQTPKHLITATGQRVTLRCSPRSGDLSVYWYQQSLDQGLQFLIQYYNGEERAKGNILERFSAQQFPDLHSELNLSSLELGDSALYFCASSAPGAHYEQYFGPGTRLTVT.

The chain recombines TRBV7-9 with TRBJ1-6, with D hard to call. Per the germline V gene, CDR1 is SEHNR and CDR2 is FQNEAQ (reference sequence). The V gene lost 7 bases and the J gene lost 7 bases, with 8 bases spanning the gap. The CDR3 length is 12 residues. The CDR3 spells CASTTGNSPLHF. CDR3 sequence (DNA): TGTGCCAGCACCACCGGAAATTCACCCCTCCACTTT.

The chain is built from TRBV5-4 and TRBJ1-1; no reliable D call. CDR3 length: 17 residues. Germline-derived CDR1 and CDR2 are SGHNT and YYREEE (reference sequence). Trimming removed 0 bases at V and 2 bases at J, with 17 bases between. CDR3: CASSLVAPPPRNTEAFF. The CDR3 DNA follows: TGTGCCAGCAGCTTGGTGGCCCCACCCCCTCGAAACACTGAAGCTTTCTTT.

The chain uses TRBV7-3 and TRBJ2-7; D assignment may be TRBD1 or TRBD2 (8 bases each). The CDR3 sequence is 16 residues long. Trimming left V 5 bases short and J 2 bases short, with 19 bases between. Germline V gene data show CDR1 as SGHTA and CDR2 as FQGTGA. The CDR3 spells CASSPGGDRTPYEQYF. DNA for the CDR3: TGTGCCAGCAGCCCCGGGGGGGACAGGACCCCCTACGAGCAGTACTTC.

The chain has TRBV6-1 and TRBJ1-4, with TRBD1 as a possible D gene (5 bases). The CDR3 extends over 15 amino acids. Germline values: CDR1 MNHNS, CDR2 SASEGT. The germline V and J ends were trimmed by 5 bases and 8 bases, with 18 bases remaining between them. CDR3 nucleotide sequence: TGTGCCAGCAGTCCCGGGAGGGGCGTAAGGGAAAAACTGTTTTTT. Translation: CASSPGRGVREKLFF.